Detailed here is one T cell receptor beta chain. Its target is not known. Identification of naive CD8+ T cells rested on CD45RO-CCR7+CD27+CD95- status. The TRB libraries of cDNA were built by UMI-labeled 5' RACE. TCRdb re-called the 5' RACE reads and shows each CDR3 protein once, DNA omitted. In all, the sample yields about 23,000 distinct CDR3 sequences. Germline CDR1 and CDR2: SGHVS and FQNEAQ. The CDR3 sequence is 13 residues long. This entry comes from a study of CXCR3-negative and CXCR3-positive naive CD8 T cells. Whole-study findings and limits: With respect to TRBV-TRBJ usage, naive CXCR3-negative and CXCR3-positive cells were similar; memory differed.

Material for sequencing was naive CXCR3- CD8+ T cells from blood. Regarding subset: CD45RO-CCR7+CD27+CD95- naive CD8+ T cells lacking CXCR3 (TNR3-). The rearrangement joins TRBV7-8 to TRBJ2-7. The sequence was collected from a human donor in good health. Some clones in this sample may be carry-over from other donors' samples. CDR3 sequence reads: CASSSKGPYEQYF.